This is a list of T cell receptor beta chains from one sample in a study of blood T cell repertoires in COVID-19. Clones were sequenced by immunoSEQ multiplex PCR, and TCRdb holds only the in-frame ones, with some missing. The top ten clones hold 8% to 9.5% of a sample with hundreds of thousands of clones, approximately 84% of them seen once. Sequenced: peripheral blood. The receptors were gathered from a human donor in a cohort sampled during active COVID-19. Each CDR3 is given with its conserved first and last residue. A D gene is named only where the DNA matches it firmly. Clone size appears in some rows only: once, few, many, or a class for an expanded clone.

CDR3 protein: CASSPSGTDTQYF
CDR3 DNA: TGTGCCAGCAGCCCCTCGGGGACAGATACGCAGTATTTT
D gene: -
J gene: TRBJ2-3
V gene: TRBV7-3
clone size: once

CDR3 protein: CASSPQPALDKDTQYF
CDR3 DNA: TGTGCCAGCAGCCCCCAGCCAGCACTAGATAAAGATACGCAGTATTTT
D gene: -
J gene: TRBJ2-3
V gene: TRBV7-3
clone size: -

CDR3 protein: CATSDSRTGPYNEQFF
CDR3 DNA: TGTGCCACCAGTGATTCTAGGACAGGGCCGTACAATGAGCAGTTCTTC
D gene: TRBD1
J gene: TRBJ2-1
V gene: TRBV24-1
clone size: -

CDR3 protein: CASSGTGTGNYGYTF
CDR3 DNA: TGTGCCAGCAGTGGAACCGGGACAGGGAACTATGGCTACACCTTC
D gene: TRBD1
J gene: TRBJ1-2
V gene: TRBV2
clone size: -

CDR3 protein: CASSLAVRGQPQHF
CDR3 DNA: TGTGCCAGCAGCTTGGCTGTGAGAGGACAGCCCCAGCATTTT
D gene: -
J gene: TRBJ1-5
V gene: TRBV5-5
clone size: -

CDR3 protein: CASSLLSGRADTQYF
CDR3 DNA: TGTGCCAGCAGCTTATTGAGCGGGAGGGCGGATACGCAGTATTTT
D gene: TRBD2
J gene: TRBJ2-3
V gene: TRBV7-3
clone size: -

CDR3 protein: CASERRDRESNYGYTF
CDR3 DNA: TGTGCCAGCGAGCGAAGGGACAGGGAATCTAACTATGGCTACACCTTC
D gene: TRBD1
J gene: TRBJ1-2
V gene: TRBV27
clone size: -

CDR3 protein: CASSNHRGRYYNSPLHF
CDR3 DNA: TGTGCCAGCAGCAACCACAGGGGGCGATACTATAATTCACCCCTCCACTTT
D gene: -
J gene: TRBJ1-6
V gene: TRBV21-1
clone size: -

CDR3 protein: CASSSAGGGTDTQYF
CDR3 DNA: TGTGCCAGCAGTTCAGCGGGGGGTGGGACAGATACGCAGTATTTT
D gene: TRBD2
J gene: TRBJ2-3
V gene: TRBV28
clone size: -

CDR3 protein: CATSDLGRGSRETQYF
CDR3 DNA: TGTGCCACCAGTGATTTGGGGCGGGGGAGCAGGGAGACCCAGTACTTC
D gene: TRBD2
J gene: TRBJ2-5
V gene: TRBV24-1
clone size: -

CDR3 protein: CASSIEGQRMEPQHF
CDR3 DNA: TGTGCCAGTAGTATAGAGGGACAACGCATGGAGCCCCAGCATTTT
D gene: -
J gene: TRBJ1-5
V gene: TRBV19
clone size: -

CDR3 protein: CASSYSGGGAYNEQFF
CDR3 DNA: TGTGCCAGCAGTTACTCCGGCGGGGGTGCGTACAATGAGCAGTTCTTC
D gene: TRBD2
J gene: TRBJ2-1
V gene: TRBV6-5
clone size: -

CDR3 protein: CASSAGSYEQYF
CDR3 DNA: TGTGCCAGCTCCGCGGGCTCCTACGAGCAGTACTTC
D gene: -
J gene: TRBJ2-7
V gene: TRBV18
clone size: -

CDR3 protein: CASSDQGGTGELFF
CDR3 DNA: TGTGCCAGCAGTGATCAGGGTGGCACCGGGGAGCTGTTTTTT
D gene: -
J gene: TRBJ2-2
V gene: TRBV2
clone size: once

CDR3 protein: CASRSAGTSDGYTF
CDR3 DNA: TGTGCCAGCAGATCTGCGGGCACTTCTGATGGCTACACCTTC
D gene: -
J gene: TRBJ1-2
V gene: TRBV11-1
clone size: -

CDR3 protein: CASRQDIGSLHF
CDR3 DNA: TGTGCCAGCAGACAGGATATAGGATCCCTCCACTTT
D gene: -
J gene: TRBJ1-6
V gene: TRBV28
clone size: once

CDR3 protein: CASSHGGTEAFF
CDR3 DNA: TGCGCCAGCAGCCACGGTGGCACTGAAGCTTTCTTT
D gene: -
J gene: TRBJ1-1
V gene: TRBV4-1
clone size: -

CDR3 protein: CASSQAGTGGYEQYF
CDR3 DNA: TGTGCCAGCAGCCAAGCGGGGACAGGGGGATACGAGCAGTACTTC
D gene: TRBD1
J gene: TRBJ2-7
V gene: TRBV3-1/TRBV3-2
clone size: -

CDR3 protein: CASSFTSQPQHF
CDR3 DNA: TGTGCCAGCAGTTTCACGAGTCAGCCCCAGCATTTT
D gene: -
J gene: TRBJ1-5
V gene: TRBV28
clone size: -

CDR3 protein: CASSPARGLAGVGNEQFF
CDR3 DNA: TGTGCCAGCAGTCCAGCCCGGGGACTAGCGGGAGTAGGGAATGAGCAGTTCTTC
D gene: TRBD2
J gene: TRBJ2-1
V gene: TRBV6-6
clone size: few

CDR3 protein: CASSHSGTGDEQYF
CDR3 DNA: TGTGCCAGCAGCCACTCCGGGACAGGGGACGAGCAGTACTTC
D gene: TRBD1
J gene: TRBJ2-7
V gene: TRBV4-2
clone size: -

CDR3 protein: CASSYTLRSTQYF
CDR3 DNA: TGTGCCAGCAGTTACACCCTTAGGAGTACGCAGTATTTT
D gene: -
J gene: TRBJ2-3
V gene: TRBV6-2/TRBV6-3
clone size: -

CDR3 protein: CASSLGGALETQYF
CDR3 DNA: TGTGCCAGCAGTTTGGGGGGGGCCTTGGAGACCCAGTACTTC
D gene: -
J gene: TRBJ2-5
V gene: TRBV28
clone size: -

CDR3 protein: CASSETGGESGELFF
CDR3 DNA: TGTGCCAGCAGCGAGACAGGGGGCGAAAGCGGGGAGCTGTTTTTT
D gene: TRBD1
J gene: TRBJ2-2
V gene: TRBV2
clone size: -

CDR3 protein: CASSLASGANVLTF
CDR3 DNA: TGTGCCAGCAGCCTCGCTAGCGGGGCCAACGTCCTGACTTTC
D gene: -
J gene: TRBJ2-6
V gene: TRBV3-1/TRBV3-2
clone size: -

CDR3 protein: CASSLALGNTIYF
CDR3 DNA: TGTGCCAGCAGCTTAGCTCTTGGAAACACCATATATTTT
D gene: -
J gene: TRBJ1-3
V gene: TRBV13
clone size: -

CDR3 protein: CASSLRPGGFNEQFF
CDR3 DNA: TGTGCCAGCAGTTTACGGCCCGGCGGGTTCAATGAGCAGTTCTTC
D gene: -
J gene: TRBJ2-1
V gene: TRBV27
clone size: -

CDR3 protein: CASGLGRGREQFF
CDR3 DNA: TGCGCCAGCGGCCTCGGGAGGGGACGTGAGCAGTTCTTC
D gene: TRBD2
J gene: TRBJ2-1
V gene: TRBV5-1
clone size: -

CDR3 protein: CASSTAKGGAYNEQFF
CDR3 DNA: TGCGCCAGCAGCACCGCCAAGGGGGGGGCCTACAATGAGCAGTTCTTC
D gene: -
J gene: TRBJ2-1
V gene: TRBV5-1
clone size: -

CDR3 protein: CASSQQLAEYNEQFF
CDR3 DNA: TGTGCCAGCAGCCAACAACTAGCGGAGTACAATGAGCAGTTCTTC
D gene: TRBD2
J gene: TRBJ2-1
V gene: TRBV3-1/TRBV3-2
clone size: -

CDR3 protein: CASSPSKTSGGTDTQYF
CDR3 DNA: TGCGCCAGCAGCCCCTCTAAAACTAGCGGCGGCACAGATACGCAGTATTTT
D gene: TRBD2
J gene: TRBJ2-3
V gene: TRBV5-1
clone size: -

CDR3 protein: CASSQGADGYTF
CDR3 DNA: TGCGCCAGCAGCCAGGGGGCGGATGGCTACACCTTC
D gene: -
J gene: TRBJ1-2
V gene: TRBV4-3
clone size: -

CDR3 protein: CASSPRRTGPYEQYF
CDR3 DNA: TGTGCCAGCAGCCCCCGGAGAACAGGGCCCTACGAGCAGTACTTC
D gene: -
J gene: TRBJ2-7
V gene: TRBV7-2
clone size: -

CDR3 protein: CASSPGAGLNQPQHF
CDR3 DNA: TGTGCCAGCTCACCAGGGGCCGGCCTGAATCAGCCCCAGCATTTT
D gene: -
J gene: TRBJ1-5
V gene: TRBV18
clone size: -

CDR3 protein: CASTGRGRDYMNTEAFF
CDR3 DNA: TGTGCCAGCACCGGAAGGGGCAGGGATTACATGAACACTGAAGCTTTCTTT
D gene: -
J gene: TRBJ1-1
V gene: TRBV3-1/TRBV3-2
clone size: -

CDR3 protein: CASSYLGEAGELFF
CDR3 DNA: TGTGCCAGCAGTTATCTCGGGGAGGCCGGGGAGCTGTTTTTT
D gene: -
J gene: TRBJ2-2
V gene: TRBV6-5
clone size: -

CDR3 protein: CSVVRQGGDTQYF
CDR3 DNA: TGCAGCGTTGTTCGGCAGGGGGGAGATACGCAGTATTTT
D gene: -
J gene: TRBJ2-3
V gene: TRBV29-1
clone size: -

CDR3 protein: CASREKRGRRTEAFF
CDR3 DNA: TGTGCCAGCAGGGAAAAGAGGGGGCGTAGGACTGAAGCTTTCTTT
D gene: TRBD1
J gene: TRBJ1-1
V gene: TRBV2
clone size: -

CDR3 protein: CASSPGGRPSGEQFF
CDR3 DNA: TGTGCCAGCAGTCCAGGGGGTAGGCCTTCAGGTGAGCAGTTCTTC
D gene: TRBD1
J gene: TRBJ2-1
V gene: TRBV27
clone size: -

CDR3 protein: CAISGAEYGYTF
CDR3 DNA: TGTGCCATCAGTGGGGCTGAGTATGGCTACACCTTC
D gene: -
J gene: TRBJ1-2
V gene: TRBV10-3
clone size: -

CDR3 protein: CSARQGSNTEAFF
CDR3 DNA: TGCAGCGCCAGACAGGGGTCGAACACTGAAGCTTTCTTT
D gene: TRBD1
J gene: TRBJ1-1
V gene: TRBV29-1
clone size: -

CDR3 protein: CASSRRQGAVGELFF
CDR3 DNA: TGTGCCAGCAGTCGTAGACAGGGGGCGGTCGGGGAGCTGTTTTTT
D gene: TRBD1
J gene: TRBJ2-2
V gene: TRBV27
clone size: -

CDR3 protein: CASSGGLAGRMETQYF
CDR3 DNA: TGCGCCAGCAGCGGGGGACTAGCGGGGAGAATGGAGACCCAGTACTTC
D gene: TRBD2
J gene: TRBJ2-5
V gene: TRBV5-1
clone size: -

CDR3 protein: CASSDGGTQYF
CDR3 DNA: TGTGCCAGCAGCGATGGCGGGACGCAGTATTTT
D gene: -
J gene: TRBJ2-3
V gene: TRBV28
clone size: once

CDR3 protein: CASSLKTGVPGELFF
CDR3 DNA: TGTGCCAGCAGTTTAAAGACAGGGGTGCCCGGGGAGCTGTTTTTT
D gene: TRBD1
J gene: TRBJ2-2
V gene: TRBV27
clone size: -

CDR3 protein: CASSQPGYTGELFF
CDR3 DNA: TGCGCCAGCAGCCAACCAGGTTACACCGGGGAGCTGTTTTTT
D gene: -
J gene: TRBJ2-2
V gene: TRBV4-3
clone size: -

CDR3 protein: CASSTGQGLSYGYTF
CDR3 DNA: TGTGCCAGCAGCACAGGACAGGGATTAAGCTATGGCTACACCTTC
D gene: TRBD1
J gene: TRBJ1-2
V gene: TRBV7-2
clone size: -

CDR3 protein: CASSRDIAGELFF
CDR3 DNA: TGTGCCAGCAGCCGTGACATAGCCGGGGAGCTGTTTTTT
D gene: -
J gene: TRBJ2-2
V gene: TRBV14
clone size: -